Listed here is a single T cell receptor (beta chain). Antigen specificity is unknown. Per the germline V gene, CDR1 is MNHEY and CDR2 is SMNVEV (reference sequence). Trimming left V 1 base short and J 4 bases short, with 6 bases between. CDR3 length equals 13 residues. These data originate in a study of cytomegalovirus exposure and HLA in healthy donors. Whole-study context: Researchers previously reported finding 90 million to 130 million unique TCR beta sequences from about 200 million T cells.

PCR was performed using 60 Vbeta and 13 Jbeta primers. Repertoires were generated with immunoSEQ multiplex PCR, while TCRdb's copy carries only in-frame clones and drops some. The table for this sample gives 75,000 to 90,000 clones. Findings and limits, study-wide: Across donors, presence/absence analyses took sequencing depth to be roughly uniform.

The clonotype comes from a woman aged 60-70 years in good health and CMV-seronegative. Input material: PBMCs. The chain is built from TRBV27 and TRBJ2-3; D not resolved. The CDR3 region is CASSLFGSDTQYF. The DNA of the CDR3 is TGTGCCAGCAGTTTATTCGGGTCAGATACGCAGTATTTT.